The rows below give T cell receptor beta chains drawn from one sample of a study of shared clonotypes between healthy human individuals. Clones were sequenced by immunoSEQ multiplex PCR, and TCRdb holds only the in-frame ones, with some missing. Of more than 900,000 clones listed, around 78% are singletons. The sequencing input was memory CD4+ T cells from PBMCs. The receptors originated from a man aged 18 to 29 in good health. Some clones in this sample may be carry-over from other donors' samples. The conserved cysteine and the conserved F or W are not part of the CDR3 here. Each record gives: J gene, V gene, clone size, CDR3 protein. Rows give clone size only sometimes, using once, few, many, or a class for an expanded clone.

j_call: TRBJ2-1; v_call: TRBV7-2; clone_size: NA; cdr3_aa: ASSFDRSNEQF
j_call: TRBJ1-1; v_call: TRBV18; clone_size: once; cdr3_aa: ASSPNGQGMNTEAF
j_call: TRBJ1-5; v_call: TRBV2; clone_size: few; cdr3_aa: ASSGNGDQPQH
j_call: TRBJ2-7; v_call: TRBV11-2; clone_size: NA; cdr3_aa: ASTPTGQGGEQY
j_call: TRBJ2-7; v_call: TRBV7-9; clone_size: once; cdr3_aa: ASSLGVGRSDEQY
j_call: TRBJ1-1; v_call: TRBV18; clone_size: once; cdr3_aa: ASSPLSDSEAF
j_call: TRBJ1-2; v_call: TRBV28; clone_size: NA; cdr3_aa: ASSLMLRVYGYT
j_call: TRBJ1-2; v_call: TRBV5-1; clone_size: NA; cdr3_aa: ASSFDGNYGYT
j_call: TRBJ2-2; v_call: TRBV30; clone_size: NA; cdr3_aa: ACLYSQNTGELF
j_call: TRBJ1-6; v_call: TRBV5-6; clone_size: NA; cdr3_aa: ASSLRQGDSPLH
j_call: TRBJ1-2; v_call: TRBV30; clone_size: NA; cdr3_aa: AWSVKGARGGGGYT
j_call: TRBJ2-7; v_call: TRBV19; clone_size: few; cdr3_aa: ASSRLAQSSYEQY
j_call: TRBJ2-5; v_call: TRBV7-2; clone_size: NA; cdr3_aa: ASSLAGQGVETQY
j_call: TRBJ2-1; v_call: TRBV5-6; clone_size: NA; cdr3_aa: ASSRDGSSYNEQF
j_call: TRBJ2-7; v_call: TRBV6-6; clone_size: few; cdr3_aa: ASSYGTSSSYEQY
j_call: TRBJ2-1; v_call: TRBV4-3; clone_size: NA; cdr3_aa: ASSQASGPLSSYNEQF
j_call: TRBJ1-5; v_call: TRBV10-3; clone_size: NA; cdr3_aa: AIGRTGDSNQPQH
j_call: TRBJ2-1; v_call: TRBV28; clone_size: NA; cdr3_aa: ASSTGTQTYNEQF
j_call: TRBJ2-7; v_call: TRBV7-6; clone_size: NA; cdr3_aa: ASSMGQGTPYEQY
j_call: TRBJ2-7; v_call: TRBV4-1; clone_size: NA; cdr3_aa: ASSQDPRANYEQY
j_call: TRBJ2-2; v_call: TRBV19; clone_size: NA; cdr3_aa: ASRLDRATGELF
j_call: TRBJ2-5; v_call: TRBV29-1; clone_size: NA; cdr3_aa: SAATAKETQY
j_call: TRBJ1-3; v_call: TRBV19; clone_size: NA; cdr3_aa: ASSGSAGNTIY
j_call: TRBJ2-1; v_call: TRBV2; clone_size: NA; cdr3_aa: ASSSQGAGNEQF
j_call: TRBJ1-1; v_call: TRBV6-1; clone_size: many; cdr3_aa: ASSLDRNTEAF
j_call: TRBJ2-2; v_call: TRBV5-1; clone_size: once; cdr3_aa: ASSLSWNTGELF
j_call: TRBJ1-1; v_call: TRBV27; clone_size: NA; cdr3_aa: ASSPAGRGGTEAF
j_call: TRBJ2-5; v_call: TRBV28; clone_size: NA; cdr3_aa: ASSSRVRETQY
j_call: TRBJ2-5; v_call: TRBV11-3; clone_size: NA; cdr3_aa: ASSLGNREETQY
j_call: TRBJ2-1; v_call: TRBV11-2; clone_size: NA; cdr3_aa: ASRLAVYNEQF
j_call: TRBJ2-4; v_call: TRBV7-3; clone_size: few; cdr3_aa: ASSPNPLGSIQY
j_call: TRBJ1-2; v_call: TRBV5-1; clone_size: NA; cdr3_aa: ASRPIPGTDGYT
j_call: TRBJ1-2; v_call: TRBV2; clone_size: few; cdr3_aa: ASSSQTNYGYT
j_call: TRBJ2-7; v_call: TRBV19; clone_size: NA; cdr3_aa: ASSITGTYEQY
j_call: TRBJ2-1; v_call: TRBV7-9; clone_size: NA; cdr3_aa: ASSPDPTSGRVNEQF
j_call: TRBJ2-2; v_call: TRBV7-3; clone_size: once; cdr3_aa: ASSSTARENTGELF
j_call: TRBJ2-5; v_call: TRBV5-1; clone_size: NA; cdr3_aa: ASSPRLEGRETQY
j_call: TRBJ2-1; v_call: TRBV5-8; clone_size: NA; cdr3_aa: ASSLGTSGSTSEQF
j_call: TRBJ2-7; v_call: TRBV7-2; clone_size: NA; cdr3_aa: ASSIRQGAYEQY